A single T cell receptor (beta chain) is shown here with its context. This sample stems from a study of shared clonotypes between healthy human individuals. Germline V gene sequence: CDR1 SGHDN, CDR2 FVKESK. V was shortened by 1 base and J by 4 bases, with 10 bases between the two germline ends. This CDR3 is 14 amino acids long. Here immunoSEQ multiplex PCR was the method, and the copy in TCRdb shows in-frame clones only, minus some. This table holds a few hundred thousand clones, less than 98% found once. The genes are TRBV14 and TRBJ1-1, with D unresolved. What was sequenced was naive CD4+ T cells sorted from blood. Subset in this sample: CD45RA+ positively selected. The receptor was derived from a woman aged 25 to 39 in good health. CDR3 bases: TGTGCCAGCAGCCAAGGCTTATACGGCACTGAAGCTTTCTTT. Translating it yields CASSQGLYGTEAFF. Combining the CDR3 with reference TRBV14 and TRBJ1-1 gives the whole variable domain EAGVTQFPSHSVIEKGQTVTLRCDPISGHDNLYWYRRVMGKEIKFLLHFVKESKQDESGMPNNRFLAERTGGTYSTLKVQPAELEDSGVYFCASSQGLYGTEAFFGQGTRLTVV.